The source of this T cell receptor (beta chain) is a study of cytomegalovirus exposure and HLA in healthy donors. Points from the study as a whole: Roughly uniform sequencing depth across donors was assumed, possibly incorrectly. Available immune exposure information was restricted to CMV serostatus only.

With regard to this clone: Its antigen is as yet unknown.

Germline CDR1 reads SQVTM; CDR2 reads ANQGSEA. The CDR3 consists of 13 residues. Trimming cost V 7 bases and J 0 bases, with 9 bases left between them. The study ran its PCR with 60 Vbeta and 13 Jbeta primers. The repertoire was sequenced with immunoSEQ multiplex PCR; TCRdb's copy has only in-frame clones and lacks some. The sample shows roughly 98,000 clones, around 77% of them seen only once. The chain combines TRBV29-1 with TRBJ2-2; D is unresolved. This clonotype was obtained from a female donor in good health and CMV-seronegative. The sequenced sample consisted of PBMCs. CDR3 sequence reads: CSATSPNTGELFF. In DNA, the CDR3 is TGCAGCGCCACATCTCCGAACACCGGGGAGCTGTTTTTT.